Here is one TCR beta chain with its context. Antigen unknown. Distinct nucleotide sequences in the sample also encode this CDR3. The CDR3 sequence is 14 residues long. The germline gives CDR1 SGHDN, CDR2 FVKESK. V gave up 3 bases and J gave up 5 bases, with 10 bases separating them. This specimen comes from a study of shared clonotypes between healthy human individuals. Findings and limits, study-wide: Blood alone was sampled, and tissue repertoires likely differ. It was the non-shared clonotypes that had lower generation probabilities than clonotypes shared by all four donors.

The protocol was immunoSEQ multiplex PCR, while the TCRdb copy is restricted to in-frame clones and leaves out a portion. The table includes about 1,500,000 clones, around 97% detected once. The donors, healthy adults who were HIV-negative, had experienced no recent acute infections or vaccinations. The V call is TRBV14, the J call TRBJ2-2, with no clear D. This TCR was recovered from a man in his thirties or forties in good health. Sequenced sample: naive CD4+ T cells sorted from blood. Documented subset: CD45RA+ positively selected. Written as DNA, the CDR3 is TGTGCCAGCAGCCAGATCCTGGGTACCGGGGAGCTGTTTTTT. Residues: CASSQILGTGELFF.